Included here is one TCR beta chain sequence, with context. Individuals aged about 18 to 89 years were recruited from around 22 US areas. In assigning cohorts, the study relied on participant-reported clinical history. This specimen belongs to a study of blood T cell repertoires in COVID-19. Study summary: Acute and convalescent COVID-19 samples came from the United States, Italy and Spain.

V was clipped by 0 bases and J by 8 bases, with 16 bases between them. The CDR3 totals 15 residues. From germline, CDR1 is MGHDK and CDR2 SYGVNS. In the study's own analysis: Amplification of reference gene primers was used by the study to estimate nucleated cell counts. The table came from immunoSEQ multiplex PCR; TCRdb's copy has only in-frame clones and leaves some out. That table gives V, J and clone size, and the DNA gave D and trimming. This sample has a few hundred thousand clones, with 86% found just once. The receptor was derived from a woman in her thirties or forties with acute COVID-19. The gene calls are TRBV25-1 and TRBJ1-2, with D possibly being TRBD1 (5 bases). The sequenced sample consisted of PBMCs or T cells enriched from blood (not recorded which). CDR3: CASSEYRTSLEGYTF. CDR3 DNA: TGTGCCAGCAGTGAATACAGGACATCGCTGGAGGGCTACACCTTC.